What follows describes a single T cell receptor (beta chain). Its antigen is unidentified. The V segment lost 0 bases and the J segment 4 bases; nucleotides outside the gene matches: 6. The CDR3 length is 15 residues. Per the germline V gene, CDR1 is SGHRS and CDR2 is YFSETQ. TCRdb keeps only in-frame clones here, not all; method: immunoSEQ multiplex PCR. The sample consists of 20,000 to 25,000 clones, approximately 97% of them appearing once. The data derive from a study of monozygotic twins with cystic fibrosis. Study outcomes and limitations: The repertoire was suggested to be naive-dominated, clonality median roughly 0.0089.

V is TRBV5-1 and J is TRBJ2-7, with 8 bases fitting TRBD1. This TCR was recovered from a girl aged 5-17 years with cystic fibrosis. Material: blood. Here the CDR3 reads CASSLAGTGGYEQYF. In nucleotides, the CDR3 is TGCGCCAGCAGCTTGGCTGGGACAGGAGGTTACGAGCAGTACTTC.